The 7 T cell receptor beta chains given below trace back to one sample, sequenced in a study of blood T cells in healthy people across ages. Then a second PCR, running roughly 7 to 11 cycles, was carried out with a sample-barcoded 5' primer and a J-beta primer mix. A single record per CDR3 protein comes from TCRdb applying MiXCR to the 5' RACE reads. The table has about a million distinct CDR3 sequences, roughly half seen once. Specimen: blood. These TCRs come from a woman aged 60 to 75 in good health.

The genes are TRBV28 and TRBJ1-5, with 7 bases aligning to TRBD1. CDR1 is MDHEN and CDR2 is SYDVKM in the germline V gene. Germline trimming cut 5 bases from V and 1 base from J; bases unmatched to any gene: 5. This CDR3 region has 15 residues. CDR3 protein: CASSTNRGSNQPQHF. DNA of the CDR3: TGTGCCAGCAGTACAAACAGGGGAAGCAATCAGCCCCAGCATTTT.

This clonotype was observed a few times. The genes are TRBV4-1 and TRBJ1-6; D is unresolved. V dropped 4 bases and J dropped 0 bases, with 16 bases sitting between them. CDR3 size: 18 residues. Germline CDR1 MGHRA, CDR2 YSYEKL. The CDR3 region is CASSLNPLRSSYNSPLHF. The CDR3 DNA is TGCGCCAGCAGCCTAAATCCATTGAGGAGCTCCTATAATTCACCCCTCCACTTT.

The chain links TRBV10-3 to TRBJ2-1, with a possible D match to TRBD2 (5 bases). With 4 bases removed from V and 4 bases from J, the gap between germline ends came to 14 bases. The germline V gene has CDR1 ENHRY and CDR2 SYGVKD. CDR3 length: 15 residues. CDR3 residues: CAISGASGLYNEQFF. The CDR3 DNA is TGTGCCATCAGTGGGGCCAGCGGACTTTACAATGAGCAGTTCTTC.

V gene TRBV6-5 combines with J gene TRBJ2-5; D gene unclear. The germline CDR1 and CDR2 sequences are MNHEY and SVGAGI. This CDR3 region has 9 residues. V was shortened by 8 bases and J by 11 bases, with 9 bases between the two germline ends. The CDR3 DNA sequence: TGTGCCAGCGGAAGAGAGCAGTACTTC. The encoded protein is CASGREQYF.

CDR3 coding DNA: TGTGCCAGCAGCCCCTTCGCGGGGGATTCGATTGAGACCCAGTACTTC. Amino acid sequence: CASSPFAGDSIETQYF. V usage is TRBV7-2 and J usage is TRBJ2-5, with TRBD2 matching over 7 bases. V lost 5 bases and J lost 5; bases outside the gene matches: 14. Germline V gene lookup returns CDR1 SGHTA and CDR2 FQGNSA. This CDR3 comprises 16 residues.

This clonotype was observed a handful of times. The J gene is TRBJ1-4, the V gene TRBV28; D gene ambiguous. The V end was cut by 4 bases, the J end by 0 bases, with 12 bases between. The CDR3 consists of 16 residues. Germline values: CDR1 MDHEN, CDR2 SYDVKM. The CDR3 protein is CASSSRTAATNEKLFF. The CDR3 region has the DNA TGTGCCAGCAGTTCCCGGACCGCGGCAACTAATGAAAAACTGTTTTTT.

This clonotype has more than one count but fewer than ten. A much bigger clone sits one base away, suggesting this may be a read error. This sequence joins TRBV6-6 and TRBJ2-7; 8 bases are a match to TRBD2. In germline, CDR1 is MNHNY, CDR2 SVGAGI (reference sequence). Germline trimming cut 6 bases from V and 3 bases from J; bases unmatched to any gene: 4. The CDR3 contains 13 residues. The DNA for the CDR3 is TGTGCCAGCAGAGTTAGCGGGATCTACGAGCAGTACTTC. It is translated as CASRVSGIYEQYF.